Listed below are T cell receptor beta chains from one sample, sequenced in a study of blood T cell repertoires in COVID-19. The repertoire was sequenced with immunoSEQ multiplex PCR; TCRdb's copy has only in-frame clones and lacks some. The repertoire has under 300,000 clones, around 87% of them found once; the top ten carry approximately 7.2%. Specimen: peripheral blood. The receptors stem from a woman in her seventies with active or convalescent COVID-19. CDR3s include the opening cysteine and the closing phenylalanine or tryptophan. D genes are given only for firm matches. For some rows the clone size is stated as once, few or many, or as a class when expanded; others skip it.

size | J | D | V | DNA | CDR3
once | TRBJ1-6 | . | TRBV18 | TGTGCCAGCTCACCCGGTTCCGATAATTCACCCCTCCACTTT | CASSPGSDNSPLHF
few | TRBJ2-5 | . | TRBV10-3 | TGTGCCATCAGTGAGTTACCGGGGGAGACCCAGTACTTC | CAISELPGETQYF
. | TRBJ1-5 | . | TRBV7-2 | TGTGCCAGCAGCCCCCATTTGTCCAGGGACAATCAGCCCCAGCATTTT | CASSPHLSRDNQPQHF
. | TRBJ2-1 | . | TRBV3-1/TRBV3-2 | TGTGCCAGCAGCCGACAGTACAATGAGCAGTTCTTC | CASSRQYNEQFF
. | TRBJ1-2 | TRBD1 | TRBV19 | TGTGCCAGTATCAACCGGGACAGGTTGGGATATGGCTACACCTTC | CASINRDRLGYGYTF
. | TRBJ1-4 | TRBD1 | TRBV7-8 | TGTGCCAGCAGCAACGGACCGGCGACAGGGAATGAAAAACTGTTTTTT | CASSNGPATGNEKLFF
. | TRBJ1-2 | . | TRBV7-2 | TGTGCCAGCAGCTTAGATAGCAGAAGCTATGGCTACACCTTC | CASSLDSRSYGYTF
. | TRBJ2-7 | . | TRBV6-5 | TGTGCCAGCAGTTACGGTTACGGTTACGAGCAGTACTTC | CASSYGYGYEQYF
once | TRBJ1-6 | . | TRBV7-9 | TGTGCCAGCAGCAAAGGGGAGGGAGCGTATTCACCCCTCCACTTT | CASSKGEGAYSPLHF
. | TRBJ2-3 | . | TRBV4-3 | TGCGCCAGCAGCCAAGTTGATAGCCTCGACACAGATACGCAGTATTTT | CASSQVDSLDTDTQYF
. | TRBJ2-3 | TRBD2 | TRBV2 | TGTGCCAGCAGTGTGGCTCTCTGGCGGGGGGGCACAGATACGCAGTATTTT | CASSVALWRGGTDTQYF
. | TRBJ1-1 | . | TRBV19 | TGTGCCAGCCTCCTGGGCGGGACTGAAGCTTTCTTT | CASLLGGTEAFF
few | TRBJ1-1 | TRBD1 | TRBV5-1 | TGCGCCAGCAGCTTGGAGAATGGCAGGGGGAGGTACACTGAAGCTTTCTTT | CASSLENGRGRYTEAFF
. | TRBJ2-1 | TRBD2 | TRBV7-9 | TGTGCCAGCAGCCCGCAGACAAACGGGGGGGAGCAGTTCTTC | CASSPQTNGGEQFF
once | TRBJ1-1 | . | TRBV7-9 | TGTGCCAGCAGCTTAGGAATTGGAGGGGAATCGAACACTGAAGCTTTCTTT | CASSLGIGGESNTEAFF
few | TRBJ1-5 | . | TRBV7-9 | TGTGCCAGCAGCTCCGTTTTTCAGCCCCAGCATTTT | CASSSVFQPQHF
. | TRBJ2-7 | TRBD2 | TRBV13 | TGTGCCAGCAGCCTAAAGACAGGCCGTAGCGGGGGTTTTCTATACGAGCAGTACTTC | CASSLKTGRSGGFLYEQYF
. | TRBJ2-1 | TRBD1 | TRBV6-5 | TGTGCCAGCACCCGACCCGGGACAGGTTACAATGAGCAGTTCTTC | CASTRPGTGYNEQFF
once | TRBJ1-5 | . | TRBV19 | TGTGCCAGTAGTATTGTAAGGCGGGATCAGCCCCAGCATTTT | CASSIVRRDQPQHF
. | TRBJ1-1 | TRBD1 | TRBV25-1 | TGTGCCAGCAGTGGGGGGGACAGGAGGAGAACACCGAACACTGAAGCTTTCTTT | CASSGGDRRRTPNTEAFF
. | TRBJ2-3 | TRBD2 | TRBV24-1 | TGTGCCTCGGGGGGGGAGAATACGCAGTATTTT | CASGGENTQYF
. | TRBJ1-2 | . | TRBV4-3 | TGCGCCAGCAGCCAAGATCCCCAGGGAAACATCTATGGCTACACCTTC | CASSQDPQGNIYGYTF
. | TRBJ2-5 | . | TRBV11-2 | TGTGCCAGCTCCGACGGGGAGACCCAGTACTTC | CASSDGETQYF
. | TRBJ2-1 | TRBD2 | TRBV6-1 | TGTGCCACCTCCGGGAGGTTAGGGCAGTTCTTC | CATSGRLGQFF
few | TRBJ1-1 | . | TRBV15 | TGTGCCACCAGCAGCCCAGAGAGCGGCCTTTTGAACACTGAAGCTTTCTTT | CATSSPESGLLNTEAFF
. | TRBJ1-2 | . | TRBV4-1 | TGCGCCAGCAGCGAAGCTTCCCCTTTGGGCTACACCTTC | CASSEASPLGYTF
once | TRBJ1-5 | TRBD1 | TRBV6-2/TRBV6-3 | TGTGCCAGCAGCCGGACAGGGAATCAGCCCCAGCATTTT | CASSRTGNQPQHF
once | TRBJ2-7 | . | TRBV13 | TGTGCCAGCAGCCTGGGGACGGACCAGGGGGAGCAGTACTTC | CASSLGTDQGEQYF
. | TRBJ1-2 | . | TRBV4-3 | TGCGCCAGCAGCCAAGAGCAGGGCTTTGGCTACACCTTC | CASSQEQGFGYTF
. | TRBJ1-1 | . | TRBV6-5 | TGTGCCAGCACTCGGGGGGACGACACTGAAGCTTTCTTT | CASTRGDDTEAFF
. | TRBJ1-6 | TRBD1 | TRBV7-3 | TGTGCCAGCAGCTTTCGGAAGACAGGGCTTAATTCACCCCTCCACTTT | CASSFRKTGLNSPLHF
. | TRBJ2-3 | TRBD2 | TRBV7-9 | TGTGCCAGCAGCCGCCGTGTAGGGCTAGCGGGCAGAGATACGCAGTATTTT | CASSRRVGLAGRDTQYF
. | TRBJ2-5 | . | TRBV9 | TGTGCCAGCAGCGGGCCCAATCAAGAGACCCAGTACTTC | CASSGPNQETQYF
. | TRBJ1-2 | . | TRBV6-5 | TGTGCCAGCACCGCCGGCTATGGCTACACCTTC | CASTAGYGYTF
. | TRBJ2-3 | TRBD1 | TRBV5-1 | TGCGCCAGCACGGGGACAGGGGAGGATACGCAGTATTTT | CASTGTGEDTQYF
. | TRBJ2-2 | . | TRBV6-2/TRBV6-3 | TGTGCCAGCAGTGAGTGGCGGGAAAAACCCGGGGAGCTGTTTTTT | CASSEWREKPGELFF
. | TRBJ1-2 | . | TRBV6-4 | TGTGCCAGCAGTCTCTACCAGGGTTCTGGCTACACCTTC | CASSLYQGSGYTF
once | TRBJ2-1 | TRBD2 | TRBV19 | TGTGCCAGTAGTCCCCTGGCGGGGGGGAGGAATGAGCAGTTCTTC | CASSPLAGGRNEQFF
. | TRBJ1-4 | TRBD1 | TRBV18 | TGTGCCAGCTCACCACCGGCTCCCGAAACAGGGGGCTATGGGAAACTGTTTTTT | CASSPPAPETGGYGKLFF
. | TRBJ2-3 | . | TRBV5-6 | TGTGCCAGCAGCTTGGTGGGTAGCCTCACAGATACGCAGTATTTT | CASSLVGSLTDTQYF
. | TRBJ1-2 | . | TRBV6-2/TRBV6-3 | TGTGCCAGCAGCCGTGATTTGGCTGGCTACACCTTC | CASSRDLAGYTF
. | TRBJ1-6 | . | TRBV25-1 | TGTGCCAGCAGTGAAGAGAGCTCCTATAATTCACCCCTCCACTTT | CASSEESSYNSPLHF
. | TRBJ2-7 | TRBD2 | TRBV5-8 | TGTGCCAGCAGTTCTGAAGCGGGGGGCCGCGCCTACGAGCAGTACTTC | CASSSEAGGRAYEQYF
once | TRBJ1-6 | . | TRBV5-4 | TGTGCCAGCCGCCAAAGACCAGGGGCGGATTCACCCCTCCACTTT | CASRQRPGADSPLHF
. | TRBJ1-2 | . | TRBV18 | TGTGCCAGCTCACCAGGGGAAGGGGGATCTTATGGCTACACCTTC | CASSPGEGGSYGYTF
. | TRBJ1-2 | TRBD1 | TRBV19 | TGTGCCAGCTCCGGGGGGACAGGGAACTATGGCTACACCTTC | CASSGGTGNYGYTF
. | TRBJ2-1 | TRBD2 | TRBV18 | TGTGCCAGCTCACCAGCGTTCGGGCTAGCGGACGTTTATGAGCAGTTCTTC | CASSPAFGLADVYEQFF
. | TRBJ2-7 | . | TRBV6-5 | TGTGCCAGCAGTTACGGAGTGCGCGCCTACGAGCAGTACTTC | CASSYGVRAYEQYF
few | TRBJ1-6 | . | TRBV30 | TGTGCCCGCACAAAAACAGGGCGTTGTTCACCCCTCCACTTT | CARTKTGRCSPLHF
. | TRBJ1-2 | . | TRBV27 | TGTGCCAGCAGTGCCCGCGGGAGGGTAGCTAACTATGGCTACACCTTC | CASSARGRVANYGYTF
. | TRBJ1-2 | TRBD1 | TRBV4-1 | TGCGCCAGCAGCCCCTTTTCCGGGACAGGGAACTATGGCTACACCTTC | CASSPFSGTGNYGYTF
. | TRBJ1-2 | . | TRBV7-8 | TGTGCCAGCAGTCTCCTCGGAGGCCTACCCTCGGGAGGCTACACCTTC | CASSLLGGLPSGGYTF
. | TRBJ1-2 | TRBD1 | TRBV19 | TGTGCCAGTAGTCCGTTGTCCGGGACAGGGGGTCGGACCCGCCTTTTTGGCTACACCTTC | CASSPLSGTGGRTRLFGYTF
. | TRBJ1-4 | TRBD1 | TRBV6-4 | TGTGCCAGCAGTAGACAGGGACATAACGAAAAACTGTTTTTT | CASSRQGHNEKLFF
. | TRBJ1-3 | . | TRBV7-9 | TGTGCCAGCAGCTTAGAGTCAGCGATCTCTGGAAACACCATATATTTT | CASSLESAISGNTIYF